The rows below give T cell receptor beta chains drawn from one sample of a study of shared clonotypes between healthy human individuals. Libraries were prepared by immunoSEQ multiplex PCR; TCRdb keeps only in-frame clonotypes and omits some of them. The sample records under 300,000 clones, 60% to 70% being singletons. The sample consisted of memory CD4+ T cells sorted from blood. Source of these receptors: a man aged 30 to 45 in good health. CDR3s include the opening cysteine and the closing phenylalanine or tryptophan. The D gene is left open where the match is weak. Only part of the rows carry a size: once, few, many, or a class if the clone is expanded.

J,V,size,D,DNA,CDR3
TRBJ2-3,TRBV9,few,TRBD2,TGTGCCAGCAGCGTAGCGGGCGGGAGTCCAGATACGCAGTATTTT,CASSVAGGSPDTQYF
TRBJ1-2,TRBV28,-,-,TGTGCCAGCAGTTCTGGGACGGATAACTATGGCTACACCTTC,CASSSGTDNYGYTF
TRBJ1-1,TRBV4-3,-,TRBD1,TGCGCCAGCAGCCAAAGTCCCACAGGGGGCACTGAAGCTTTCTTT,CASSQSPTGGTEAFF
TRBJ1-1,TRBV6-5,-,TRBD1,TGTGCCAGCAGTTACCAGGGGGAGGGGACTGAAGCTTTCTTT,CASSYQGEGTEAFF
TRBJ1-2,TRBV10-2,-,-,TGCGCCAGCAGTGGCAGGGATCACGGGCGCCGCTACACCTTC,CASSGRDHGRRYTF
TRBJ2-2,TRBV14,-,-,TGTGCCAGCAGTTTTGAGCTCTTTGGGGAGCTGTTTTTT,CASSFELFGELFF
TRBJ2-7,TRBV4-1,-,-,TGCGCCAGCAGCCAAGTCGGCGGCTACGAGCAGTACTTC,CASSQVGGYEQYF
TRBJ2-7,TRBV7-2,-,TRBD2,TGTGCCAGCAGCTCTGCTCGCGCGGGAGGGTCCTACGAGCAGTACTTC,CASSSARAGGSYEQYF
TRBJ2-3,TRBV27,-,-,TGTGCCAGCAGTTTACTGGGCGGAACGCAGTATTTT,CASSLLGGTQYF
TRBJ2-3,TRBV5-1,-,-,TGCGCCAGCAGCTCCGGCCGCTCTGCTAGCACAGATACGCAGTATTTT,CASSSGRSASTDTQYF
TRBJ2-1,TRBV11-2,-,-,TGTGCCAGCAGCCCCCCGCTGCAGGTCTACAATGAGCAGTTCTTC,CASSPPLQVYNEQFF
TRBJ1-1,TRBV5-4,-,-,TGTGCCAGCAGCGGGAGGACGGGGATATTGAACACTGAAGCTTTCTTT,CASSGRTGILNTEAFF
TRBJ1-5,TRBV7-2,-,-,TGTGCCAGCAGCTTAAGCAGTTCCTTTCCCCAGCATTTT,CASSLSSSFPQHF
TRBJ2-1,TRBV7-9,-,-,TGTGCCAGCAGCTTAGTAGGGGTCAATGAGCAGTTCTTC,CASSLVGVNEQFF
TRBJ1-1,TRBV5-1,many,-,TGCGCCAGCAGGGGATTGGGCGGTGGCACTGAAGCTTTCTTT,CASRGLGGGTEAFF
TRBJ1-2,TRBV5-6,-,-,TGTGCCAGCAGCGGACGCAGGGGCCACTATGGCTACACCTTC,CASSGRRGHYGYTF
TRBJ2-3,TRBV5-1,-,TRBD1,TGCGCCAGCAGCTTGGATGCGACAGGGACAGATACGCAGTATTTT,CASSLDATGTDTQYF
TRBJ2-1,TRBV7-2,few,-,TGTGCCAGCAGCTCGAGGGGATCTAGTGGGTGGAATGAGCAGTTCTTC,CASSSRGSSGWNEQFF
TRBJ2-7,TRBV11-2,-,-,TGTGCCAGCAGCCGGGGAATAGTTAACGCCGCCGGGCAGTACTTC,CASSRGIVNAAGQYF
TRBJ2-7,TRBV10-1,few,-,TGCGCCAGCAGTGAGTCCCAGTTCTCCTACGAGCAGTACTTC,CASSESQFSYEQYF
TRBJ2-1,TRBV7-8,-,TRBD2,TGTGCCAGCACCAATTCCCCAGCGGGAGTCTTTCCCGTATACAATGGGCAGTTCTTC,CASTNSPAGVFPVYNGQFF
TRBJ2-3,TRBV9,once,-,TGTGCCAGCAGCGTAGGCGGGCGTCGGGCAGATACGCAGTATTTT,CASSVGGRRADTQYF
TRBJ1-4,TRBV28,-,-,TGTGCCAGCAGTTTAGGGGGAGCAACTAATGAAAAACTGTTTTTT,CASSLGGATNEKLFF
TRBJ1-1,TRBV4-3,-,-,TGCGCCAGCAGCCAAGAATCGGGGCGGAACACTGAAGCTTTCTTT,CASSQESGRNTEAFF
TRBJ1-2,TRBV5-4,-,-,TGTGCCAGCAGCAGACCCCTGGAGAAGTTTGGCTACACCTTC,CASSRPLEKFGYTF
TRBJ1-5,TRBV7-2,once,-,TGTGCCAGCAGCTTCACAGGGTCGGTTAGAGAGCCCCAGCATTTT,CASSFTGSVREPQHF
TRBJ1-2,TRBV28,-,-,TGTGCCAGCAGTTTAGCGGGAGGCTCCAACTATGGCTACACCTTC,CASSLAGGSNYGYTF
TRBJ2-5,TRBV6-6,-,-,TGTGCCAGCAGTTACGGGCTGGGGGAGACCCAGTACTTC,CASSYGLGETQYF
TRBJ2-7,TRBV28,-,-,TGTGCCAGCAGTACCTCAAGCAGCCGGTACTTC,CASSTSSSRYF
TRBJ1-1,TRBV18,-,TRBD1,TGTGCCAGCTCACCAAATACAGGGGGAGGCGAAGCTTTCTTT,CASSPNTGGGEAFF
TRBJ2-7,TRBV18,-,TRBD1,TGTGCCAGCTCAGAATACAATACGGACAGGGGAGGCGAGCAGTACTTC,CASSEYNTDRGGEQYF
TRBJ2-5,TRBV7-8,-,-,TGTGCCAGCAGCCTTGGGATAAAAGAGACCCAGTACTTC,CASSLGIKETQYF
TRBJ1-4,TRBV9,-,-,TGTGCCAGCAGCCGAATAGGGGGAGGCGAAAAACTGTTTTTT,CASSRIGGGEKLFF
TRBJ1-1,TRBV19,-,-,TGTGCCAGTAGGACACTCGGCAGAACCAACACTGAAGCTTTCTTT,CASRTLGRTNTEAFF
TRBJ1-4,TRBV7-2,many,TRBD1,TGTGCCAGCAGCCGCTATTCCGGGACAGATGAAAAACTGTTTTTT,CASSRYSGTDEKLFF
TRBJ2-1,TRBV6-5,-,TRBD1,TGTGCCAGCAGAACGGACAGGGGAGATGAGCAGTTCTTC,CASRTDRGDEQFF
TRBJ2-2,TRBV6-1,once,TRBD2,TGTGCCAGCAGTGAAAGGGGGACAACTAGCGGGGTTAACACCGGGGAGCTGTTTTTT,CASSERGTTSGVNTGELFF
TRBJ1-1,TRBV12-5,few,TRBD1,TGTGCTAGTGGTTTGACCATGGGGACAGGTTGGATGGGGGAAGCTTTCTTT,CASGLTMGTGWMGEAFF
TRBJ2-7,TRBV28,-,-,TGTGCCAGCAGTTTGACGCAATTTCACTACGAGCAGTACTTC,CASSLTQFHYEQYF
TRBJ1-2,TRBV5-5,-,-,TGTGCCAGCAGCTTGGCCCCGGGTAACTATGGCTACACCTTC,CASSLAPGNYGYTF
TRBJ2-3,TRBV5-1,-,TRBD1,TGCGCCAGCAGCTGGGGGACAGATGGGGATACGCAGTATTTT,CASSWGTDGDTQYF